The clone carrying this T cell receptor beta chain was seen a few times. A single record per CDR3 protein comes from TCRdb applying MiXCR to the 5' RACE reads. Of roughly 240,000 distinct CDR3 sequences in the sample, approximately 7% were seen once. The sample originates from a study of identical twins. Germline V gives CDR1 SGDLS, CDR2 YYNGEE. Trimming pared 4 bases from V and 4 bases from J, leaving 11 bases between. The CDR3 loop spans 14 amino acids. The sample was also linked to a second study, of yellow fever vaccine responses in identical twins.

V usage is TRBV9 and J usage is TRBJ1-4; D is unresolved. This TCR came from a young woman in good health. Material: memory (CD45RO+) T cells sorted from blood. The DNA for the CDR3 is TGTGCCAGCAGCCGCAGACCGGATAATGAAAAACTGTTTTTT. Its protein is CASSRRPDNEKLFF.